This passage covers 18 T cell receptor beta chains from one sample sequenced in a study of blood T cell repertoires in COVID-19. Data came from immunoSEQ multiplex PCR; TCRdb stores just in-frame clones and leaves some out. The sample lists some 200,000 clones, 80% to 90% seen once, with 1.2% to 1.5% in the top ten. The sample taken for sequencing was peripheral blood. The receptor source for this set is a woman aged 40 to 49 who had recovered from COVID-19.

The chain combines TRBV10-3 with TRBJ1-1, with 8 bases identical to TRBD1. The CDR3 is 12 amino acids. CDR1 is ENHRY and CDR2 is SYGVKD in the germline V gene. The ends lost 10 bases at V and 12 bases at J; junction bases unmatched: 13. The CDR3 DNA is TGTGCCACCAAAAAACAGACAGGGGCAACTTTCTTT. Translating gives CATKKQTGATFF.

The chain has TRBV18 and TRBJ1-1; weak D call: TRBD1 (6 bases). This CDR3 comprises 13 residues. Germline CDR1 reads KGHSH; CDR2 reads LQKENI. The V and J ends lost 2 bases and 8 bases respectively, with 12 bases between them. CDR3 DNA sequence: TGTGCCAGCTCACCAGGGGGCAGCTCGGAAGCTTTCTTT. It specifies CASSPGGSSEAFF.

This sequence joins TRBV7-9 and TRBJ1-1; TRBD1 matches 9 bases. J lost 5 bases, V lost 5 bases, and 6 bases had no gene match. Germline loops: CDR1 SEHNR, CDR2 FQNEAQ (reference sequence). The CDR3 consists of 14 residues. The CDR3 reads CASSQQGAGTEAFF. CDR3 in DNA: TGTGCCAGCAGCCAACAGGGGGCCGGGACTGAAGCTTTCTTT.

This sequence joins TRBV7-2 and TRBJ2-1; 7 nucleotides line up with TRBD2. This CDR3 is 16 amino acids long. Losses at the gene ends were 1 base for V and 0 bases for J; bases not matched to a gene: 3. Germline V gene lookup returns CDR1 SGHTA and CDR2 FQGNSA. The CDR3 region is CASSLERGDSYNEQFF. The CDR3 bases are TGTGCCAGCAGCTTAGAGCGGGGTGACTCCTACAATGAGCAGTTCTTC.

The DNA of the CDR3 is TGTGCCAGCAGTTTCTCTCGTCAGACTGAAGCTTTCTTT. Translating it yields CASSFSRQTEAFF. The genes are TRBV6-2 or TRBV6-3 and TRBJ1-1, with unresolved D. V lost 4 bases, J lost 5 bases, and 11 bases lay in between. The germline V gene encodes CDR1 MNHEY and CDR2 SVGEGT. The CDR3 consists of 13 residues.

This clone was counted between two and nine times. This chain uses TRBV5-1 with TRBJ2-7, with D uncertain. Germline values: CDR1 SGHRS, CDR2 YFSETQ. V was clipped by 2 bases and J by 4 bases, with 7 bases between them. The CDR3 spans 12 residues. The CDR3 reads CASSFDSYEQYF. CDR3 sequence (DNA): TGCGCCAGCAGCTTCGACTCTTACGAGCAGTACTTC.

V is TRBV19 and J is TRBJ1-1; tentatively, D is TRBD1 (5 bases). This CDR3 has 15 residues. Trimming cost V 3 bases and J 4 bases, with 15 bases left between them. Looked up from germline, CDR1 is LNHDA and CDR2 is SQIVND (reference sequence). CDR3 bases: TGTGCCAGTAGTATCAGTTCCAGGGCGAGCACTGAAGCTTTCTTT. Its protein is CASSISSRASTEAFF.

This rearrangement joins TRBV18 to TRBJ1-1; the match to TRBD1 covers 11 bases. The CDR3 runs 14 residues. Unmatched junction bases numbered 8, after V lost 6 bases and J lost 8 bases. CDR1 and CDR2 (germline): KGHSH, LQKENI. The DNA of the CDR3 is TGTGCCAGCTCCCTGGGACAGGGGGTAGAGGAAGCTTTCTTT. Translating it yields CASSLGQGVEEAFF.

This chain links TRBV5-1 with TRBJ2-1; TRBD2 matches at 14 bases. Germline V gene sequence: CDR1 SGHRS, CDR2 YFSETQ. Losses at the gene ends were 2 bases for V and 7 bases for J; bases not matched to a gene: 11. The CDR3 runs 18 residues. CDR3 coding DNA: TGCGCCAGCAGCTTTAGACTAGCGGGGGGGCGAGACTGGAATGAGCAGTTCTTC. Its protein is CASSFRLAGGRDWNEQFF.

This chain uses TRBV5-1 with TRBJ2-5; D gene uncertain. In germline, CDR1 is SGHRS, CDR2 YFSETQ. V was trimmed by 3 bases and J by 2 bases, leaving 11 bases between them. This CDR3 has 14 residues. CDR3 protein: CASSSEASQETQYF. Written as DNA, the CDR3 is TGCGCCAGCAGCTCCGAAGCATCTCAAGAGACCCAGTACTTC.

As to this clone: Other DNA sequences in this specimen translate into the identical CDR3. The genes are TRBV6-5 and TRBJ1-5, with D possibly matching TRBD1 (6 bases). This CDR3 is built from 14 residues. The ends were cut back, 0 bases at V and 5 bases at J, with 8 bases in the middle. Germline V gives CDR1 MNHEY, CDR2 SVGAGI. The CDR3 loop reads CASSYSYRDQPQHF. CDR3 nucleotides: TGTGCCAGCAGTTACTCTTACAGGGATCAGCCCCAGCATTTT.

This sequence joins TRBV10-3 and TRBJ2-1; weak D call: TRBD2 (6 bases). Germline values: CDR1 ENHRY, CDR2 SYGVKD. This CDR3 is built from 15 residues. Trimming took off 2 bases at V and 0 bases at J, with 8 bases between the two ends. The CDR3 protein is CAISEMGGSYNEQFF. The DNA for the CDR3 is TGTGCCATCAGTGAGATGGGGGGCTCCTACAATGAGCAGTTCTTC.

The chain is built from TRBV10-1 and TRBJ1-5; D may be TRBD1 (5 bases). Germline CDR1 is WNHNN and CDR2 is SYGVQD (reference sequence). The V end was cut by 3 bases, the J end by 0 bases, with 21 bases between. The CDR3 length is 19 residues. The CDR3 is CASSERLTETNDSNQPQHF. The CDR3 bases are TGCGCCAGCAGTGAACGGTTGACAGAGACCAATGATAGCAATCAGCCCCAGCATTTT.

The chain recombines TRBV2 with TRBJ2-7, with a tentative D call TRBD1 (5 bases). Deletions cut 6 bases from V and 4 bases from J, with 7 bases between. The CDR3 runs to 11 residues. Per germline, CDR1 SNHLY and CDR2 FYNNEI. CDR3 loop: CASRQAYEQYF. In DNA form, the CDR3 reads TGTGCCAGCAGACAGGCTTACGAGCAGTACTTC.

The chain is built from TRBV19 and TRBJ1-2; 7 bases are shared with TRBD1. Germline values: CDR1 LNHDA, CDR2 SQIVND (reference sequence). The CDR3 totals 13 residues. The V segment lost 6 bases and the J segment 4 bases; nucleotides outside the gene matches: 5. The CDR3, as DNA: TGTGCCAGTAGCCTAACAGGGGTCTATGGCTACACCTTC. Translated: CASSLTGVYGYTF.

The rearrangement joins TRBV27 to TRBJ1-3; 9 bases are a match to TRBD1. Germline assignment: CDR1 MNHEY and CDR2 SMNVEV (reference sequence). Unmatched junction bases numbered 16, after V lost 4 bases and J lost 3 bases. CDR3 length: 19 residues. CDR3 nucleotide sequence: TGTGCCAGCAGTTCCCAAAGTCTCCGGGACAGGGTTTATGGAAACACCATATATTTT. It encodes CASSSQSLRDRVYGNTIYF.

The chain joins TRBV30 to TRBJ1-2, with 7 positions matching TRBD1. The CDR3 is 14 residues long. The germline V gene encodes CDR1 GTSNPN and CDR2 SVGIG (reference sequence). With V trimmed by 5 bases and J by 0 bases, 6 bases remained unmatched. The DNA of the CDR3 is TGTGCCTGGTCCGGGACAGCGACTAACTATGGCTACACCTTC. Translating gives CAWSGTATNYGYTF.

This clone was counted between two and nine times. The CDR3 nucleotides are TGCAGCGTTGCCTGGGGGGGGACAGGGCGTGAAAAACTGTTTTTT. Protein product: CSVAWGGTGREKLFF. V usage is TRBV29-1 and J usage is TRBJ1-4, with TRBD1 identical over 9 bases. This CDR3 spans 15 amino acids. Trimming took 4 bases from V and 7 from J; bases not matched to a gene: 10. CDR1 and CDR2 from the germline V gene are SQVTM and ANQGSEA. Using reference TRBV29-1 and TRBJ1-4 for the parts outside the CDR3, the full variable domain is SAVISQKPSRDICQRGTSLTIQCQVDSQVTMMFWYRQQPGQSLTLIATANQGSEATYESGFVIDKFPISRPNLTFSTLTVSNMSPEDSSIYLCSVAWGGTGREKLFFGSGTQLSVL.